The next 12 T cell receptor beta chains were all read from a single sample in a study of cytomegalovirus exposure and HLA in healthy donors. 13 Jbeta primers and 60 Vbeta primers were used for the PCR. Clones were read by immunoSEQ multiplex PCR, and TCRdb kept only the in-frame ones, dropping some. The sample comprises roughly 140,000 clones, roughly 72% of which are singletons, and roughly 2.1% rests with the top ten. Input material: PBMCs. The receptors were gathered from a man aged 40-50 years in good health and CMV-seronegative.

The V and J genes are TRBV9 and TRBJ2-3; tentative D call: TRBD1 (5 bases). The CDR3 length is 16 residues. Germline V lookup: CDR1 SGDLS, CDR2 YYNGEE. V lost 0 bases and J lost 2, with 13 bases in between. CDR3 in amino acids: CASSVEGVDYTDTQYF. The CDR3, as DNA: TGTGCCAGCAGCGTAGAAGGGGTTGATTACACAGATACGCAGTATTTT.

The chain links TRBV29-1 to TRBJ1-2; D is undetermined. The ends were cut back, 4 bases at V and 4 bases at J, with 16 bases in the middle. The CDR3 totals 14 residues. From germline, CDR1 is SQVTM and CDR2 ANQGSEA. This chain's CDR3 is CSVVPGSLGYGYTF. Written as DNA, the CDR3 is TGCAGCGTTGTACCGGGTAGTCTCGGCTATGGCTACACCTTC.

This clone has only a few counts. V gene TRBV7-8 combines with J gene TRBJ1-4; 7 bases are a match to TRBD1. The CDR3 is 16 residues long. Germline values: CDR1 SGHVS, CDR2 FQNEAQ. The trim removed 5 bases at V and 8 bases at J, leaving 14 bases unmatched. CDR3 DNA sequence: TGTGCCAGCAGCCCGGAGACAGGGCGAGGGTGGGAAAAACTGTTTTTT. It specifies CASSPETGRGWEKLFF.

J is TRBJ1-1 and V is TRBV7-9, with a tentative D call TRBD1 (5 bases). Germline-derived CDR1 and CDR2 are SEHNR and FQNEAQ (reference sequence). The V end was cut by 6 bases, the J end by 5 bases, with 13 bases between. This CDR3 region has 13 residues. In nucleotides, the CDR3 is TGTGCCAGCAGTTCACAGGCTGGGACTGAAGCTTTCTTT. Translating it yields CASSSQAGTEAFF.

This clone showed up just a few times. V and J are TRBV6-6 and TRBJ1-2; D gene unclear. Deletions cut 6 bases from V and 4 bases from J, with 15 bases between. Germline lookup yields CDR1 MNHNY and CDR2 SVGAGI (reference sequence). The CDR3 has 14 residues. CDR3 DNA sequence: TGTGCCAGCAGCGAGGGAAATTTGGGCTATGGCTACACCTTC. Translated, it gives CASSEGNLGYGYTF.

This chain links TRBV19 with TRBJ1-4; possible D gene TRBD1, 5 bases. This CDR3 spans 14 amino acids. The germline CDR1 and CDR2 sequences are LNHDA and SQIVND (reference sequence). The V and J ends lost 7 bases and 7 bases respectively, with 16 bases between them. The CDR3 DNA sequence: TGTGCCAGTATCGGCGGGGGTTCGGGTGAAAAACTGTTTTTT. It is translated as CASIGGGSGEKLFF.

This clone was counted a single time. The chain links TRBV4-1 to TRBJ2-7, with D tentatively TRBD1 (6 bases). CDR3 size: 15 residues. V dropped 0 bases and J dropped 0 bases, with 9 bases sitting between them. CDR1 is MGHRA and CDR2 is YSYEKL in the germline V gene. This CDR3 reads CASSQEVDSSYEQYF. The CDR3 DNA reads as TGCGCCAGCAGCCAAGAAGTGGACAGCTCCTACGAGCAGTACTTC.

This CDR3 reads CASSPNRVWGTEAFF. The CDR3 coding sequence is TGTGCCAGCTCACCAAACAGGGTCTGGGGCACTGAAGCTTTCTTT. The rearrangement uses TRBV18 and TRBJ1-1, with D perhaps TRBD1 (6 bases). This CDR3 comprises 15 residues. The V and J ends lost 2 bases and 4 bases respectively, with 14 bases between them. The germline CDR1 and CDR2 sequences are KGHSH and LQKENI.

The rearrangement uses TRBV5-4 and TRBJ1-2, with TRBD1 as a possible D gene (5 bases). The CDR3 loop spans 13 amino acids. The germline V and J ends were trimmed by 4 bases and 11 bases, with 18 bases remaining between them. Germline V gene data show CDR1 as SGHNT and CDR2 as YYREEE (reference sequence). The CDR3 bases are TGTGCCAGCAGCCGGGACTCGAGAAGCCTTTACACCTTC. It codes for CASSRDSRSLYTF. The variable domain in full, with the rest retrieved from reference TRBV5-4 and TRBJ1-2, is ETGVTQSPTHLIKTRGQQVTLRCSSQSGHNTVSWYQQALGQGPQFIFQYYREEENGRGNFPPRFSGLQFPNYSSELNVNALELDDSALYLCASSRDSRSLYTFGSGTRLTVV.

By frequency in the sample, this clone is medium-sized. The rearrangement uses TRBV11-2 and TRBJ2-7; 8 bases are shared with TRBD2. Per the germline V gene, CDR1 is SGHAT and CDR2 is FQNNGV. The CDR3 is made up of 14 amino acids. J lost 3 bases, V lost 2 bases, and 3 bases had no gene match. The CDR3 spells CASSLNRGGYEQYF. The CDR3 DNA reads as TGTGCCAGCAGCTTAAATCGGGGGGGCTACGAGCAGTACTTC.

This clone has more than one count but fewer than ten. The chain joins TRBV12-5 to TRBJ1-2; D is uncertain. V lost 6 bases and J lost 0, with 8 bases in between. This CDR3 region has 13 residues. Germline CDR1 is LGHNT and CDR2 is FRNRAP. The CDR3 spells CASGSPPNYGYTF. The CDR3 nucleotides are TGTGCTAGTGGCTCCCCCCCTAACTATGGCTACACCTTC.

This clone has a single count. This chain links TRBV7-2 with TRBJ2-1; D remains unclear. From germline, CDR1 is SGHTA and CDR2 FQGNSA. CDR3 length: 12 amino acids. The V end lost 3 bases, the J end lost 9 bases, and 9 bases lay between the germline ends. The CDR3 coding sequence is TGTGCCAGCAGCTTTAGTGCCGGTGAGCAGTTCTTC. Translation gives CASSFSAGEQFF.